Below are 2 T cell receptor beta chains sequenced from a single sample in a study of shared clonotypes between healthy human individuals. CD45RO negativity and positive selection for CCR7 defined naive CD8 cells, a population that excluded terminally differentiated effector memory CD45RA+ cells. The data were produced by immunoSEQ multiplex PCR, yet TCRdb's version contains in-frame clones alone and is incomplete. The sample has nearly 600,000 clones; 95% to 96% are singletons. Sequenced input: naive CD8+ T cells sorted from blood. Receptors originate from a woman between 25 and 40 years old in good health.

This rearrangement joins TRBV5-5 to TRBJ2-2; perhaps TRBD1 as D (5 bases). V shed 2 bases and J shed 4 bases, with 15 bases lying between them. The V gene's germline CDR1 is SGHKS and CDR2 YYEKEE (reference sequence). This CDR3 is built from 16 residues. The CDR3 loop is CASSFLTQGSTGELFF. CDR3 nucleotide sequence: TGTGCCAGCAGCTTCCTAACCCAGGGTTCCACCGGGGAGCTGTTTTTT.

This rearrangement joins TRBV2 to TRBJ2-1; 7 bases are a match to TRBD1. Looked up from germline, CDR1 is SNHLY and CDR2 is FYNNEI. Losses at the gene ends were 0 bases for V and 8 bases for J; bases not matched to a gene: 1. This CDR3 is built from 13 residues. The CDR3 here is CASSEADRYEQFF. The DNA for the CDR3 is TGTGCCAGCAGTGAAGCGGACAGGTATGAGCAGTTCTTC.